These T cell receptor beta chains were read from a single sample in a study of shared clonotypes between healthy human individuals. Assay: immunoSEQ multiplex PCR; the TCRdb copy retains only in-frame clones and omits some. The sample carries 1.5 million to 2.5 million clones, about 95% recorded once. Sequencing was carried out using naive CD8+ T cells sorted from blood. These receptor sequences come from a man between 18 and 35 years old in good health. Both conserved end residues are part of each CDR3.

15,TRBV28,TRBJ1-5,CASSRSGQPNQPQHF
17,TRBV13,TRBJ2-7,CASSFGTSVRGVYEQYF
13,TRBV5-4,TRBJ1-2,CASGASAGYGYTF
13,TRBV5-6,TRBJ2-1,CASSLGVESGQFF
13,TRBV7-8,TRBJ2-7,CASQDTTSYEQYF
13,TRBV5-4,TRBJ2-1,CASSWGPGGQQFF
15,TRBV7-9,TRBJ2-7,CASSLSTGLTGEQYF
13,TRBV7-9,TRBJ1-1,CASSLGEGDIAFF
14,TRBV9,TRBJ2-5,CASSEGAGQETQYF
16,TRBV5-6,TRBJ2-1,CASSLAGEGVYNEQFF
13,TRBV5-1,NA,CASSPGGGLEQYF
12,TRBV9,TRBJ2-3,CASSDTKDTQYF
14,TRBV13,TRBJ2-1,CASTNLASHNEQFF
13,TRBV5-1,TRBJ2-5,CASSWDVQETQYF
14,TRBV10-3,TRBJ2-1,CAISLAGGVNEQFF
15,TRBV5-1,TRBJ2-1,CASSLEGSSYNEQFF
13,TRBV5-1,TRBJ2-2,CASSLEDTGELFF
16,TRBV7-9,TRBJ2-7,CASSSTGSPTPYEQYF
16,TRBV19,TRBJ2-7,CASSAAGAGGTYEQYF
14,TRBV4-3,TRBJ2-7,CASSQGDIPYEQYF
15,TRBV27,TRBJ2-3,CASSWGQDSTDTQYF
13,TRBV4-1,TRBJ1-1,CASSQLRSTEAFF
15,TRBV10-3,TRBJ2-1,CAIRETSGSGNEQFF
17,TRBV4-1,TRBJ2-7,CASSPGQGGTSSYEQYF
14,TRBV28,TRBJ1-3,CASRTAGSGNTIYF
13,TRBV5-6,TRBJ2-3,CASSPTIADTQYF
14,TRBV19,TRBJ2-1,CASSILAGYNEQFF
14,TRBV6-5,TRBJ1-2,CASSYSQGTYGYTF
16,TRBV28,TRBJ2-7,CASSLYRDIFLYEQYF
14,TRBV7-7,TRBJ2-3,CASSLDPFTDTQYF
14,TRBV19,TRBJ2-5,CASSQRQAKETQYF
14,TRBV7-9,TRBJ1-5,CASSFGQGNQPQHF
12,TRBV7-2,TRBJ1-1,CASSLEVTEAFF
14,TRBV9,TRBJ2-5,CASSVGYREETQYF
15,TRBV6-5,TRBJ2-5,CASSPLGQNQETQYF
15,TRBV6-1,TRBJ2-5,CASRSEGGWGETQYF
14,TRBV7-2,TRBJ1-5,CASSADRGFQPQHF
17,TRBV4-3,TRBJ1-2,CASSQDREGEINYGYTF
15,TRBV13,TRBJ2-1,CASSLSRGSYNEQFF